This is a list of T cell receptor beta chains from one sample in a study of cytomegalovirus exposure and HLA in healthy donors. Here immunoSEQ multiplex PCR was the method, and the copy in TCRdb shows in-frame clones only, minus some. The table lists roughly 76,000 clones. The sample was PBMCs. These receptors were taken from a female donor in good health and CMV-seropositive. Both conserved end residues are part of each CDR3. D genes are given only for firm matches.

DNA: TGTGCCAGCAGCGCCCAAGCTGGTTCATCCTACGAGCAGTACTTC; CDR3: CASSAQAGSSYEQYF; D: NA; V: TRBV9; J: TRBJ2-7
DNA: TGTGCCAGAAGCTTGGCCACCGGGACAGGGAACACCGGGGAGCTGTTTTTT; CDR3: CARSLATGTGNTGELFF; D: TRBD1; V: TRBV5-3; J: TRBJ2-2
DNA: TGCGCCAGCAGCCAAGATGGGGCTGGTGGGGGCTACACCTTC; CDR3: CASSQDGAGGGYTF; D: NA; V: TRBV4-3; J: TRBJ1-2
DNA: TGTGCCAGCACACTAGCGGTGAACACCGGGGAGCTGTTTTTT; CDR3: CASTLAVNTGELFF; D: TRBD2; V: TRBV7-9; J: TRBJ2-2
DNA: TGTGCCAGCAGCCCCTCCGGGACTCCCACCAATGAGCAGTTCTTC; CDR3: CASSPSGTPTNEQFF; D: NA; V: TRBV9; J: TRBJ2-1
DNA: TGTGCCGCATCCACAGGGTACGACTATGGCTACACCTTC; CDR3: CAASTGYDYGYTF; D: NA; V: TRBV15; J: TRBJ1-2
DNA: TGTGCCAGCAGCATAGGGCGACAGGGGGCGTCTGTCTACGAGCAGTACTTC; CDR3: CASSIGRQGASVYEQYF; D: TRBD1; V: TRBV7-2; J: TRBJ2-7
DNA: TGTGCCATCAGTGAGTCGTTCGGGACAGGGGGCAATGAGCAGTTCTTC; CDR3: CAISESFGTGGNEQFF; D: TRBD1; V: TRBV10-3; J: TRBJ2-1
DNA: TGTGCCAGCAGCTTAGAGCCGGGGGGGGATCTGGCTTTCTTT; CDR3: CASSLEPGGDLAFF; D: NA; V: TRBV7-9; J: TRBJ1-1
DNA: TGTGCCTGGAGCCCGACAGGGGGGAACAATCAGCCCCAGCATTTT; CDR3: CAWSPTGGNNQPQHF; D: TRBD1; V: TRBV30; J: TRBJ1-5
DNA: TGTGCCTGGACGGGGTTGTCCTACGAGCAGTACTTC; CDR3: CAWTGLSYEQYF; D: NA; V: TRBV30; J: TRBJ2-7
DNA: TGTGCCATCAGTGAGGACGGGATCAATCAGCCCCAGCATTTT; CDR3: CAISEDGINQPQHF; D: NA; V: TRBV10-3; J: TRBJ1-5